Following are 18 T cell receptor beta chains from one sample sequenced in a study of a mutant IDH1 vaccine in newly diagnosed glioma. Method: immunoSEQ multiplex PCR; TCRdb's copy keeps in-frame clones and lacks some. The sample records roughly 26,000 clones, approximately 87% being singletons. Their target antigens are unknown. The time point denotes: week 35, safety follow-up. Every vaccination contained 300 ug of the mutant IDH1 20-mer peptide and was paired with topical imiquimod. Sequencing used PBMCs, obtained from a glioma patient whose treatment included an IDH1 peptide vaccine. The receptor source for this set is a young man with glioma.

The chain recombines TRBV5-8 with TRBJ1-1; tentatively, D is TRBD1 (6 bases). CDR1 is SGHTS, CDR2 YDEGEE, per germline. V was pared by 9 bases and J by 1 base, with 16 bases between. CDR3 length equals 14 residues. In nucleotides, the CDR3 is TGTGCCACGGGGGGGGGCCAGGGGAACACTGAAGCTTTCTTT. Its translation is CATGGGQGNTEAFF.

V usage is TRBV30 and J usage is TRBJ1-5; the D is unclear. The CDR3 length is 15 residues. Germline loops: CDR1 GTSNPN, CDR2 SVGIG (reference sequence). The V end was cut by 0 bases, the J end by 1 base, with 10 bases between. The CDR3 here is CAWSVLAESNQPQHF. CDR3 coding DNA: TGTGCCTGGAGTGTTTTGGCAGAGAGCAATCAGCCCCAGCATTTT.

The chain uses TRBV5-6 and TRBJ1-1, with unresolved D. The CDR3 has 13 residues. Germline CDR1 SGHDT, CDR2 YYEEEE. V lost 7 bases and J lost 0, with 10 bases in between. The DNA for the CDR3 is TGTGCCAGCTCGGGCATACTGAACACTGAAGCTTTCTTT. Its translation: CASSGILNTEAFF.

The chain has TRBV11-2 and TRBJ1-3; D unclear. Trimming took 3 bases from V and 0 from J, leaving 12 bases between them. Looked up from germline, CDR1 is SGHAT and CDR2 is FQNNGV. The CDR3 has 16 residues. The CDR3 bases are TGTGCCAGCAGCTTTCAAGGGTATGACTCTGGAAACACCATATATTTT. This encodes CASSFQGYDSGNTIYF.

The chain couples TRBV30 to TRBJ1-1; D is undetermined. From germline, CDR1 is GTSNPN and CDR2 SVGIG (reference sequence). This CDR3 has 13 amino acids. The V end lost 8 bases, the J end lost 1 base, and 14 bases lay between the germline ends. CDR3 in amino acids: CALAVGRNTEAFF. The CDR3 nucleotides read TGTGCCCTCGCCGTGGGTCGGAACACTGAAGCTTTCTTT.

The rearrangement links TRBV5-6 to TRBJ2-5; unclear D gene. The CDR3 contains 12 residues. CDR1 SGHDT and CDR2 YYEEEE come from the germline V gene. V lost 3 bases and J 5 bases, leaving 8 bases between the germline ends. The CDR3 loop reads CASSSPEETQYF. The CDR3 nucleotides are TGTGCCAGCAGCTCCCCCGAGGAGACCCAGTACTTC.

The V gene is TRBV5-6, the J gene TRBJ2-7; 10 bases are a match to TRBD1. The trim removed 3 bases at V and 3 bases at J, leaving 9 bases unmatched. The CDR3 totals 16 residues. Germline CDR1 is SGHDT and CDR2 is YYEEEE. The CDR3: CASSYGQGVIFYEQYF. CDR3 DNA sequence: TGTGCCAGCAGCTACGGACAGGGGGTGATTTTCTACGAGCAGTACTTC.

The chain carries TRBV18 and TRBJ2-5; a weak D match, TRBD2 (6 bases). The CDR3 sequence is 14 residues long. V lost 6 bases to trimming and J lost 5 bases, with 16 bases between them. The V gene's germline CDR1 is KGHSH and CDR2 LQKENI. The CDR3 coding sequence is TGTGCCAGCTCCGACGGGGGTCTGGGGGAGACCCAGTACTTC. This gives the protein CASSDGGLGETQYF. Full variable domain (rest looked up from reference TRBV18 and TRBJ2-5): NAGVMQNPRHLVRRRGQEARLRCSPMKGHSHVYWYRQLPEEGLKFMVYLQKENIIDESGMPKERFSAEFPKEGPSILRIQQVVRGDSAAYFCASSDGGLGETQYFGPGTRLLVL.

V and J are TRBV5-1 and TRBJ2-3, with D maybe TRBD1 (5 bases). The CDR3 is 12 amino acids. The germline V and J ends were trimmed by 3 bases and 5 bases, with 7 bases remaining between them. In germline, CDR1 is SGHRS, CDR2 YFSETQ. CDR3 DNA: TGCGCCAGCAGCTCAGGGATAGATACGCAGTATTTT. It is translated as CASSSGIDTQYF.

The chain couples TRBV7-2 to TRBJ2-7; 8 bases fit TRBD2. Trimming took 2 bases from V and 4 from J; bases not matched to a gene: 10. This CDR3 comprises 16 residues. CDR1 and CDR2 from the germline V gene are SGHTA and FQGNSA. Here the CDR3 reads CASSLYPAGGPYEQYF. CDR3 DNA sequence: TGTGCCAGCAGCTTATATCCCGCGGGGGGACCGTACGAGCAGTACTTC.

The chain has TRBV30 and TRBJ1-1, with D perhaps matching TRBD1 (5 bases). This CDR3 region has 13 residues. The V gene lost 3 bases and the J gene lost 5 bases, with 13 bases spanning the gap. Germline V gives CDR1 GTSNPN, CDR2 SVGIG (reference sequence). This CDR3 is CAWRGTLSTEAFF. The DNA of the CDR3 is TGTGCCTGGAGAGGGACCCTTTCGACTGAAGCTTTCTTT.

CDR3 residues: CASSLASVNTEAFF. The CDR3 region has the DNA TGTGCCAGCAGCTTAGCGTCAGTGAACACTGAAGCTTTCTTT. The chain employs TRBV7-2 and TRBJ1-1; D is unresolved. CDR3 length: 14 residues. In germline, CDR1 is SGHTA, CDR2 FQGNSA. V was pared by 0 bases and J by 0 bases, with 5 bases between.

The CDR3 region has the DNA TGTGCCTGGATGGGACAGGGGGCAGTTTACGAGCAGTACTTC. Translating gives CAWMGQGAVYEQYF. V gene TRBV30 combines with J gene TRBJ2-7; TRBD1 matches 12 bases. This CDR3 has 14 residues. CDR1 and CDR2 (germline): GTSNPN, SVGIG (reference sequence). The trim removed 4 bases at V and 4 bases at J, leaving 5 bases unmatched. Supplemented by reference TRBV30 and TRBJ2-7, the full variable domain reads SQTIHQWPATLVQPVGSPLSLECTVEGTSNPNLYWYRQAAGRGLQLLFYSVGIGQISSEVPQNLSASRPQDRQFILSSKKLLLSDSGFYLCAWMGQGAVYEQYFGPGTRLTVT.

The CDR3 sequence is CSVELSGSTYEQYF. Here the CDR3 DNA reads TGCAGCGTTGAACTAAGCGGGAGTACCTACGAGCAGTACTTC. V and J are TRBV29-1 and TRBJ2-7, with TRBD2 matching 8 bases. J was trimmed by 2 bases and V by 2 bases; bases with no gene match: 5. This CDR3 has 14 residues. CDR1 is SQVTM, CDR2 ANQGSEA, per germline.

The chain is built from TRBV30 and TRBJ2-7; TRBD2 is a possible D gene (5 bases). With 2 bases removed from V and 2 bases from J, the gap between germline ends came to 7 bases. Germline V gene sequence: CDR1 GTSNPN, CDR2 SVGIG (reference sequence). The CDR3 loop spans 12 amino acids. The CDR3 DNA sequence: TGTGCCTGGAGTCGGGGAACCTACGAGCAGTACTTC. The encoded protein is CAWSRGTYEQYF.

The CDR3 DNA reads TGTGCCAGCAGTTTAAATCTGGACTCCTACGAGCAGTACTTC. Protein sequence: CASSLNLDSYEQYF. V usage is TRBV27 and J usage is TRBJ2-7; no clear D gene. Germline V gives CDR1 MNHEY, CDR2 SMNVEV (reference sequence). V was clipped by 2 bases and J by 0 bases, with 8 bases between them. The CDR3 runs 14 residues.

The chain combines TRBV15 with TRBJ2-5; possible D gene TRBD1, 6 bases. Germline CDR1 LNHNV, CDR2 YYDKDF (reference sequence). V was shortened by 1 base and J by 4 bases, with 10 bases between the two germline ends. This CDR3 comprises 14 residues. This CDR3 is CATSRATGIETQYF. CDR3 nucleotides: TGTGCCACCAGCAGAGCTACAGGGATAGAGACCCAGTACTTC.

The CDR3 nucleotides are TGTGCCAGCAGCGGACTAGCGGGCCACTCCTACGAGCAGTACTTC. Protein product: CASSGLAGHSYEQYF. The J gene is TRBJ2-7, the V gene TRBV6-6; the match to TRBD2 covers 11 bases. CDR3 size: 15 residues. J lost 0 bases, V lost 6 bases, and 4 bases had no gene match. Germline lookup yields CDR1 MNHNY and CDR2 SVGAGI (reference sequence).